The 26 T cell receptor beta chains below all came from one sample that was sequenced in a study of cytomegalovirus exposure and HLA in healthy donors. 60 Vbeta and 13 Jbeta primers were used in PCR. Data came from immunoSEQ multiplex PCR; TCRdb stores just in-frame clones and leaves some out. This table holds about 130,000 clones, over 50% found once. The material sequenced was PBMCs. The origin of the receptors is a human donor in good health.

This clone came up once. CDR3 region: CATRGLAGLGELFF. CDR3 bases: TGTGCCACCAGGGGACTAGCGGGTCTCGGGGAGCTGTTTTTT. This chain connects TRBV11-2 to TRBJ2-2; TRBD2 matches at 12 bases. V shed 10 bases and J 7 bases; nucleotides not matched to a gene: 7. CDR3 length: 14 residues. In germline, CDR1 is SGHAT, CDR2 FQNNGV.

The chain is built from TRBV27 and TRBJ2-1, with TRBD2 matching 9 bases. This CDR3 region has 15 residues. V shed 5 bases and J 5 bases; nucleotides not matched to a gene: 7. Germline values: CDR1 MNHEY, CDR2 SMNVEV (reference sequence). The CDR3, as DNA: TGTGCCAGCAGTCGACTAGCGGCTCGGGACAATGAGCAGTTCTTC. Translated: CASSRLAARDNEQFF.

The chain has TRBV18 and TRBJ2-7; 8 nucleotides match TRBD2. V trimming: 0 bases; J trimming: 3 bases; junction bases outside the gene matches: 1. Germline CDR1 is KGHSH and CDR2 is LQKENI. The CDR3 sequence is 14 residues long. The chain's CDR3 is CASSPPGTSYEQYF. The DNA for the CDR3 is TGTGCCAGCTCACCACCCGGGACTAGCTACGAGCAGTACTTC.

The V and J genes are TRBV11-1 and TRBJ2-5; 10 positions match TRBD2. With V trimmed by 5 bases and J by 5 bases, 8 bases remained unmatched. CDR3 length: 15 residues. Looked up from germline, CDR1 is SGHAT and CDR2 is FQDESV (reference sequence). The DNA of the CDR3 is TGTGCCAGCAGCCTCCCAGCGGGAGGGGGGGAGACCCAGTACTTC. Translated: CASSLPAGGGETQYF.

Here the CDR3 reads CASSLGGGPFEAFF. The CDR3 coding sequence is TGTGCCAGCAGCTTAGGCGGGGGGCCCTTTGAAGCTTTCTTT. The V call is TRBV7-2, the J call TRBJ1-1; TRBD1 might be the D (6 bases). This CDR3 has 14 amino acids. V was shortened by 1 base and J by 7 bases, with 13 bases between the two germline ends. Germline V gives CDR1 SGHTA, CDR2 FQGNSA.

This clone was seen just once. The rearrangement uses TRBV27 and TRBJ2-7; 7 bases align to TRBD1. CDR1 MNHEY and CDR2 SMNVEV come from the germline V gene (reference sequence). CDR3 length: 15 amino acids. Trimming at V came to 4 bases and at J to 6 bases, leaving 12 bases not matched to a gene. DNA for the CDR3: TGTGCCAGCAGTTCAACCGGGACAGCGGCTTTCGAGCAGTACTTC. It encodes CASSSTGTAAFEQYF.

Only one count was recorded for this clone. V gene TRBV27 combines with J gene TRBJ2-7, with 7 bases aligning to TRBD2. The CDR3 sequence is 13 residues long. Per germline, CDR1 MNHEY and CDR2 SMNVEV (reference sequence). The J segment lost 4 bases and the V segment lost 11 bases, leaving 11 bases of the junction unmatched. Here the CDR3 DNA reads TGTGCCCCCGCGGGCGGGAGTCGGTACGAGCAGTACTTC. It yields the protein CAPAGGSRYEQYF.

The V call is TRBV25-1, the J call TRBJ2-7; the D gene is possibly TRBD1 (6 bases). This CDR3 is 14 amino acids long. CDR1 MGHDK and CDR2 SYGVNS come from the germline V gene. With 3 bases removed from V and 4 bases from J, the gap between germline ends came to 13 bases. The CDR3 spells CASSEHTRGYEQYF. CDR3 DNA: TGTGCCAGCAGTGAGCATACCAGGGGTTACGAGCAGTACTTC.

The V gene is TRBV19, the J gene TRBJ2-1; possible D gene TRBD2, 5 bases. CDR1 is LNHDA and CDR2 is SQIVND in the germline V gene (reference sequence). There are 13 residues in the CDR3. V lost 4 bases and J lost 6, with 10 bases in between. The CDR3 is CASSTAGVNEQFF. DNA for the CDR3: TGTGCCAGTAGTACCGCGGGTGTCAATGAGCAGTTCTTC.

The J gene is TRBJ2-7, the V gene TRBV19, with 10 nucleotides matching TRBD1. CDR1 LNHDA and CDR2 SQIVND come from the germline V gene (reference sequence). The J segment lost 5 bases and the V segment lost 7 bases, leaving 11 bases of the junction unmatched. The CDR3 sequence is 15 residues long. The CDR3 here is CASTGTGTGVHEQYF. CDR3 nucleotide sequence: TGTGCCAGTACAGGGACCGGGACAGGGGTCCACGAGCAGTACTTC. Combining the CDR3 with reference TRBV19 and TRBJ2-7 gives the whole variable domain DGGITQSPKYLFRKEGQNVTLSCEQNLNHDAMYWYRQDPGQGLRLIYYSQIVNDFQKGDIAEGYSVSREKKESFPLTVTSAQKNPTAFYLCASTGTGTGVHEQYFGPGTRLTVT.

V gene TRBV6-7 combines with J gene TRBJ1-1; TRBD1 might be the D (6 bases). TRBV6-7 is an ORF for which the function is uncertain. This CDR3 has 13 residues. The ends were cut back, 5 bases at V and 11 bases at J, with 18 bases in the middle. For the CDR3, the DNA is TGTGCCAGCAGTAATTCTTACAGGGTTGGGGCTTTCTTT. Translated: CASSNSYRVGAFF.

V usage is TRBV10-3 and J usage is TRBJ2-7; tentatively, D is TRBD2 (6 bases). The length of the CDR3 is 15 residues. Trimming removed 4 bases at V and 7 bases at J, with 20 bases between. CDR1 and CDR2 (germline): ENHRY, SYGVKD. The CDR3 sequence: CAISGGATTGGEQYF. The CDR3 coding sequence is TGTGCCATCAGTGGCGGGGCTACGACCGGAGGGGAGCAGTACTTC.

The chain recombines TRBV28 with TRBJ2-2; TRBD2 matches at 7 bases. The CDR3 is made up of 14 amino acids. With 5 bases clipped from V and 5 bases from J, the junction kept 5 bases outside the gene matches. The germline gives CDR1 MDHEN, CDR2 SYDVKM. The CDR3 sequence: CASSTTSRTGELFF. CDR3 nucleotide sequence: TGTGCCAGCAGTACGACTAGCCGGACCGGGGAGCTGTTTTTT.

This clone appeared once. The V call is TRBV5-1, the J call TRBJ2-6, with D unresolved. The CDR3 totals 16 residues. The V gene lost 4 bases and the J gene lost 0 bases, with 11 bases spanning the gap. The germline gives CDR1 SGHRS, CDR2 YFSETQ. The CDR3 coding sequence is TGCGCCAGCAGCCAGGTGCCGACCTCTGGGGCCAACGTCCTGACTTTC. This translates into CASSQVPTSGANVLTF.

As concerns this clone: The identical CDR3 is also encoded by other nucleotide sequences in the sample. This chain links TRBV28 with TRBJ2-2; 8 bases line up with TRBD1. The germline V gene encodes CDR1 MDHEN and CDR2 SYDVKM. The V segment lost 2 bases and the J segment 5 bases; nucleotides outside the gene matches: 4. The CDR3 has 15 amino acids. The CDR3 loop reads CASSLQGAGTGELFF. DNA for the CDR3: TGTGCCAGCAGTTTACAGGGGGCTGGTACCGGGGAGCTGTTTTTT.

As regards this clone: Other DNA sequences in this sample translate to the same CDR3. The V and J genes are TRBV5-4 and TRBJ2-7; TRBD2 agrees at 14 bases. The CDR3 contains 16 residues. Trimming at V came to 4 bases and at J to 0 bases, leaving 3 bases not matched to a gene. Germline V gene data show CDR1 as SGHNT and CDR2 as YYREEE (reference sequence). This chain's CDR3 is CASSPGTSGSSYEQYF. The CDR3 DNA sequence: TGTGCCAGCAGCCCGGGGACTAGCGGGAGCTCCTACGAGCAGTACTTC.

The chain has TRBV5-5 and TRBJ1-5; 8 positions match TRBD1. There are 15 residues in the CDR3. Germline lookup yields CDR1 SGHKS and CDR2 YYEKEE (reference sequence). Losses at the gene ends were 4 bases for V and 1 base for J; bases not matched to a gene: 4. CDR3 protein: CASSARQGSNQPQHF. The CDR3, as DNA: TGTGCCAGCAGCGCCAGACAGGGGAGCAATCAGCCCCAGCATTTT. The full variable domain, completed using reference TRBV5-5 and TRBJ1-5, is DAGVTQSPTHLIKTRGQQVTLRCSPISGHKSVSWYQQVLGQGPQFIFQYYEKEERGRGNFPDRFSARQFPNYSSELNVNALLLGDSALYLCASSARQGSNQPQHFGDGTRLSIL.

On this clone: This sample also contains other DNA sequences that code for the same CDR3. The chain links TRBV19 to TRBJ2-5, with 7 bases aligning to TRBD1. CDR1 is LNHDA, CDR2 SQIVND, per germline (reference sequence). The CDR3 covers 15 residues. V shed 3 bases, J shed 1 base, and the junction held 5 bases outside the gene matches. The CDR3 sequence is CASSILAGGQETQYF. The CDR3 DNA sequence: TGTGCCAGTAGTATTCTGGCAGGGGGCCAAGAGACCCAGTACTTC.

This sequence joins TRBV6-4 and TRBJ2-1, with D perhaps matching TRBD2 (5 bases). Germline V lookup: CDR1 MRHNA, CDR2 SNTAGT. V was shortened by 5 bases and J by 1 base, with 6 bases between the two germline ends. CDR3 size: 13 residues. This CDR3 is CASSTSSYNEQFF. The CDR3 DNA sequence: TGTGCCAGCAGTACTAGTTCCTACAATGAGCAGTTCTTC.

This CDR3 is CASSRRDRVNNEQFF. For the CDR3, the DNA is TGTGCCAGCTCACGCCGGGACAGGGTAAACAATGAGCAGTTCTTC. This chain joins TRBV18 and TRBJ2-1; TRBD1 aligns across 9 bases. The CDR3 spans 15 residues. CDR1 and CDR2 from the germline V gene are KGHSH and LQKENI. After removal of 4 bases from V and 5 bases from J, the junction contained 6 bases not matched to a gene.

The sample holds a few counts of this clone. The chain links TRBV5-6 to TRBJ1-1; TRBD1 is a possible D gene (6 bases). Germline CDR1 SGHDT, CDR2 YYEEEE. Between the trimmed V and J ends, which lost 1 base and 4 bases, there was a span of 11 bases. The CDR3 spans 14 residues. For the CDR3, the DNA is TGTGCCAGCAGCTTGACAGGGAGAGGCACTGAAGCTTTCTTT. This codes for CASSLTGRGTEAFF.

CDR3 nucleotides: TGCAGTGCTAGAAACCAGAATGAGCAGTTCTTC. Translation: CSARNQNEQFF. This chain joins TRBV20-1 and TRBJ2-1; D is undetermined. The V end lost 2 bases, the J end lost 7 bases, and 6 bases lay between the germline ends. The CDR3 extends over 11 amino acids. The germline V gene has CDR1 DFQATT and CDR2 SNEGSKA (reference sequence).

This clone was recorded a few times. The CDR3 reads CASVTSRYNEQFF. The CDR3 DNA is TGTGCCAGCGTGACTAGCCGATACAATGAGCAGTTCTTC. The V and J genes are TRBV7-8 and TRBJ2-1; TRBD2 matches at 7 bases. Trimming cost V 8 bases and J 4 bases; bases outside gene matches: 5. Germline loops: CDR1 SGHVS, CDR2 FQNEAQ. This CDR3 region has 13 residues.

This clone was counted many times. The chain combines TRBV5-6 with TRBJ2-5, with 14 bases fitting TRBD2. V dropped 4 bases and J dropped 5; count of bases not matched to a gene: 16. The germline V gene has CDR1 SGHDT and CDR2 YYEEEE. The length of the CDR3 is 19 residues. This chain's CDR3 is CASSLRTSGRSPEVETQYF. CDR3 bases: TGTGCCAGCAGCCTACGGACTAGCGGGAGGAGTCCGGAGGTGGAGACCCAGTACTTC.

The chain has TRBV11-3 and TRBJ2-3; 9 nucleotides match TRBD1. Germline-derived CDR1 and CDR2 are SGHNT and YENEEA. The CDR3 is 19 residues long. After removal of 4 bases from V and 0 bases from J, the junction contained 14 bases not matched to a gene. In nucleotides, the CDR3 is TGTGCCAGCAGCTCGCCCCGAACAGGGGGCGGGTATAGCACAGATACGCAGTATTTT. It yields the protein CASSSPRTGGGYSTDTQYF.

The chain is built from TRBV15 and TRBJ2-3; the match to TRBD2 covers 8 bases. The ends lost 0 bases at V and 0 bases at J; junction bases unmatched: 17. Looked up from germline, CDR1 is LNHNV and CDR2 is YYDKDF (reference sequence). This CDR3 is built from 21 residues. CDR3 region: CATSRDLNLAGIPTSTDTQYF. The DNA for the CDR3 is TGTGCCACCAGCAGAGATCTTAATCTAGCGGGTATCCCTACTAGCACAGATACGCAGTATTTT.